These T cell receptor beta chains were read from a single sample in a study of blood T cell repertoires in COVID-19. Only in-frame clones appear in the TCRdb table, and some are missing; sequencing was by immunoSEQ multiplex PCR. The sample lists tens of thousands of clones, around 90% occurring once. Sequencing was performed on peripheral blood. All receptors derive from a woman over 75 with acute or convalescent COVID-19. Both conserved end residues are part of each CDR3. The D gene is left open where the match is weak. Only some rows state a clone size, as once, few, many or a class for expanded clones.

j_gene,abundance,len,v_gene,d_gene,CDR3nt,CDR3aa
TRBJ1-4,NA,15,TRBV7-2,NA,TGTGCCAGCAGCTCGACAGGCTCAACTAATGAAAAACTGTTTTTT,CASSSTGSTNEKLFF
TRBJ2-1,NA,15,TRBV5-1,TRBD2,TGCGCCAGCAGCCCCGGACTAGCGGGGTACAATGAGCAGTTCTTC,CASSPGLAGYNEQFF
TRBJ2-4,NA,19,TRBV2,NA,TGTGCCAGCAGCCCCCGTAGGGGGTTCGGCAATTTAGCCAAAAACATTCAGTACTTC,CASSPRRGFGNLAKNIQYF
TRBJ2-1,once,16,TRBV9,NA,TGTGCCAGCAGCGTAGGCGGCACCCTACGGTACAATGAGCAGTTCTTC,CASSVGGTLRYNEQFF
TRBJ2-1,NA,13,TRBV15,TRBD2,TGTGCCATCGCACGGGGGGCCTACAATGAGCAGTTCTTC,CAIARGAYNEQFF
TRBJ1-1,few,14,TRBV3-1/TRBV3-2,NA,TGTGCCAGCAGCCTGGGCTCCATGAACACTGAAGCTTTCTTT,CASSLGSMNTEAFF
TRBJ1-1,NA,13,TRBV6-2/TRBV6-3,NA,TGTGCCAGCAGTTACGAGGGAATGGGTGAAGCTTTCTTT,CASSYEGMGEAFF
TRBJ1-1,NA,14,TRBV27,TRBD1,TGTGCCAGCAGCAGGGACAGGGCGAACACTGAAGCTTTCTTT,CASSRDRANTEAFF
TRBJ1-2,NA,13,TRBV12-3/TRBV12-4,NA,TGTGCCAGCAGTTTACTGCAGGGTGATGGCTACACCTTC,CASSLLQGDGYTF
TRBJ2-5,NA,16,TRBV5-1,TRBD2,TGCGCCAGCAGCTCCGGACTAGCGGGGGCCCGGGAGACCCAGTACTTC,CASSSGLAGARETQYF
TRBJ1-3,NA,18,TRBV18,TRBD1,TGTGCCAGCTCACCACCTTCGGGACAGTTTAGCTCTGGAAACACCATATATTTT,CASSPPSGQFSSGNTIYF
TRBJ1-1,NA,15,TRBV10-3,NA,TGTGCCATCAGTGGAGGGGGATACCTGAACACTGAAGCTTTCTTT,CAISGGGYLNTEAFF
TRBJ2-7,NA,16,TRBV28,TRBD2,TGTGCCAGCAGTCAAGGCCTTGGGGGGGGAAGGGGCGAGCAGTACTTC,CASSQGLGGGRGEQYF
TRBJ2-6,NA,18,TRBV21-1,NA,TGTGCCAGCAGCAATTGTACGGAGGATTACTCTGGGGCCAACGTCCTGACTTTC,CASSNCTEDYSGANVLTF
TRBJ2-1,NA,16,TRBV2,TRBD2,TGTGCCAGCAGTGCGGAGCGGGGGGGCATTGGTAATGAGCAGTTCTTC,CASSAERGGIGNEQFF
TRBJ2-3,NA,13,TRBV5-4,NA,TGTGCCAGCAGCCGTCAGGGAAATCAGCCCCAGTATTTT,CASSRQGNQPQYF
TRBJ1-1,NA,13,TRBV28,NA,TGTGCCAGCAGCCACACAATGAACACTGAAGCTTTCTTT,CASSHTMNTEAFF
TRBJ1-1,NA,12,TRBV6-5,NA,TGTGCCAGCAGCCGTGGGGGGGGTGAAGCTTTCTTT,CASSRGGGEAFF
TRBJ1-1,NA,14,TRBV6-5,NA,TGTGCCAGTAGTCTTGGACAGTCTTGGTCCGAAGCTTTCTTT,CASSLGQSWSEAFF
TRBJ2-7,NA,14,TRBV5-1,TRBD1,TGCGCCAGCAGAAGGGGGACAGGGAGCTACGAGCAGTACTTC,CASRRGTGSYEQYF
TRBJ2-3,NA,17,TRBV5-1,NA,TGCGCCAGCAGCTTGGGGATACAGGGTGGGATCACAGATACGCAGTATTTT,CASSLGIQGGITDTQYF
TRBJ1-2,NA,13,TRBV6-5,NA,TGTGCCAGCAGTTACGACACCGACTATGGCTACACCTTC,CASSYDTDYGYTF
TRBJ1-5,NA,14,TRBV2,TRBD1,TGTGCCAGCAGCGGACAGGGTTTTAGTCAGCCCCAGCATTTT,CASSGQGFSQPQHF